The clone carrying this T cell receptor beta chain has a handful of counts. Its antigen remains unidentified. The entry originates in a study of CD8 T cells in ankylosing spondylitis. Broader study findings: Ankylosing spondylitis blood appeared to be characterized by a TCR beta motif of about 8 highly homologous variants.

One entry per CDR3 protein, called by TCRdb with MiXCR from the 5' RACE reads. The data hold hundreds of thousands of distinct CDR3 sequences, with roughly 10% observed a single time. Sequences were obtained from blood, either unsorted or a sorted T cell fraction (not recorded which). The receptor was derived from a male donor with ankylosing spondylitis.

Here the CDR3 reads CASSYLGVATEQFF. The CDR3 DNA is TGTGCCAGCAGTTACCTTGGGGTAGCCACTGAGCAGTTCTTC. This chain uses TRBV6-2 or TRBV6-3 with TRBJ2-1; D uncertain. V was pared by 2 bases and J by 9 bases, with 14 bases between. CDR1 and CDR2 (germline): MNHEY, SVGEGT. There are 14 residues in the CDR3.